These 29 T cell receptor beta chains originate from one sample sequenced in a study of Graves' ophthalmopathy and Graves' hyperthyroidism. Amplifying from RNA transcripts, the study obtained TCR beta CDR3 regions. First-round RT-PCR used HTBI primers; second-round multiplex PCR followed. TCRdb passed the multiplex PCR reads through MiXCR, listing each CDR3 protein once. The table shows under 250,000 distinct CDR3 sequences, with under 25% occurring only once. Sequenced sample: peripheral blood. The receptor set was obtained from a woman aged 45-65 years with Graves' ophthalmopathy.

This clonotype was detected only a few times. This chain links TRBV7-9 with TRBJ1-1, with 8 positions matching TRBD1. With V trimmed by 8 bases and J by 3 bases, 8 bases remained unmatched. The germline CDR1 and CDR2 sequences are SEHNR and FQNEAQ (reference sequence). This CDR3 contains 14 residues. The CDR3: CASGRGQRYTEAFF. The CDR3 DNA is TGTGCCAGCGGCAGGGGGCAACGGTACACTGAAGCTTTCTTT.

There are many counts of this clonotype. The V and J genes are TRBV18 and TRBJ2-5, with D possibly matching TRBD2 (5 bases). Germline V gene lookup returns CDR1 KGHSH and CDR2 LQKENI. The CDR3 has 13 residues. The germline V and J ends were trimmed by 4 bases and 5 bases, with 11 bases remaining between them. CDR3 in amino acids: CASSRGPEETQYF. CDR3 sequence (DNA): TGTGCCAGCTCACGCGGGCCAGAGGAGACCCAGTACTTC.

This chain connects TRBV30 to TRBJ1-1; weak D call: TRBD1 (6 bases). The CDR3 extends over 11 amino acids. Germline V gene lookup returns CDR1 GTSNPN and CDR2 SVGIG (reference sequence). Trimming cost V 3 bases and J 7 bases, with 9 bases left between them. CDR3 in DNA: TGTGCCTGGAGGGACAGTCTTGAAGCTTTCTTT. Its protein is CAWRDSLEAFF.

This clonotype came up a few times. The DNA for the CDR3 is TGTGCCTGGAGTACGGGAGAGACCCAGTACTTC. Translation gives CAWSTGETQYF. The chain uses TRBV30 and TRBJ2-5; no clear D. The CDR3 length is 11 residues. The V and J ends lost 2 bases and 4 bases respectively, with 5 bases between them. Germline V CDR1 and CDR2: GTSNPN, SVGIG (reference sequence). Drawing the rest from reference TRBV30 and TRBJ2-5, the complete variable domain is SQTIHQWPATLVQPVGSPLSLECTVEGTSNPNLYWYRQAAGRGLQLLFYSVGIGQISSEVPQNLSASRPQDRQFILSSKKLLLSDSGFYLCAWSTGETQYFGPGTRLLVL.

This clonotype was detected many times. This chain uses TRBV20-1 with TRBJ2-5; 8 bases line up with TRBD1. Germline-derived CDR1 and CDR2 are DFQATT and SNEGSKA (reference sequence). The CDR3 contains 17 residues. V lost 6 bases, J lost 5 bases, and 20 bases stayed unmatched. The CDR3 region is CSATIRKGRGHRETQYF. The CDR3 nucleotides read TGCAGTGCCACAATACGGAAGGGCAGGGGGCATCGGGAGACCCAGTACTTC.

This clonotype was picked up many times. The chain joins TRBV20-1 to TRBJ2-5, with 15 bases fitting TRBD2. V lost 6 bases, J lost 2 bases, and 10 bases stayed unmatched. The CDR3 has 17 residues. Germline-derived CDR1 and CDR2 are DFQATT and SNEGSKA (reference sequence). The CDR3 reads CSASGTSGRPPQETQYF. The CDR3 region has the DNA TGCAGTGCCTCCGGGACTAGCGGGAGGCCACCTCAAGAGACCCAGTACTTC.

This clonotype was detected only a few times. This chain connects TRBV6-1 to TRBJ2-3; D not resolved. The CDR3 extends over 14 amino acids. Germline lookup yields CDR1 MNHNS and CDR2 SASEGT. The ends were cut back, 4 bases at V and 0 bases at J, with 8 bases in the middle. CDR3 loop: CASSGLSSTDTQYF. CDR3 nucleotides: TGTGCCAGCAGTGGATTATCTAGCACAGATACGCAGTATTTT.

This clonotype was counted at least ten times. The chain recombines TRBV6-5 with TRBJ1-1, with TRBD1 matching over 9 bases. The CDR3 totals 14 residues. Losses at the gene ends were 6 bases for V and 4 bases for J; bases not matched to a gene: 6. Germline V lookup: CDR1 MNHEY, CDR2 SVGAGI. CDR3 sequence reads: CASRGGQGGTEAFF. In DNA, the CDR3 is TGTGCCAGCAGGGGGGGACAGGGTGGCACTGAAGCTTTCTTT.

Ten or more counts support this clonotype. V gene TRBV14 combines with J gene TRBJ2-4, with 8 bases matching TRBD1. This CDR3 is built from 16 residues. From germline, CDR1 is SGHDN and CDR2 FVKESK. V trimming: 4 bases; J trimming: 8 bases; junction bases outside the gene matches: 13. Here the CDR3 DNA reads TGTGCCAGCAGCCCAATGATACCCGGGGGACAGGACATTCAGTACTTC. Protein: CASSPMIPGGQDIQYF.

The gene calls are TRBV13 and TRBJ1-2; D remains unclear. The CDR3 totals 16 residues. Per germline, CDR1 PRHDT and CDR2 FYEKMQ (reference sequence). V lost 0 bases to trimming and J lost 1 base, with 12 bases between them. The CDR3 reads CASSLGEALINYGYTF. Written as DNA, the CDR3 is TGTGCCAGCAGCTTAGGGGAGGCTCTCATTAACTATGGCTACACCTTC.

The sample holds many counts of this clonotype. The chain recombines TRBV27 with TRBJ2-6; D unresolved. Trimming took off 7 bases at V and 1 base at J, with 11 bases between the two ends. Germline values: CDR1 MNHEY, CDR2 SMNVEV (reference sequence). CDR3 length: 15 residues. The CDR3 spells CASTPLRSGANVLTF. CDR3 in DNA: TGTGCCAGCACCCCTCTCAGATCTGGGGCCAACGTCCTGACTTTC.

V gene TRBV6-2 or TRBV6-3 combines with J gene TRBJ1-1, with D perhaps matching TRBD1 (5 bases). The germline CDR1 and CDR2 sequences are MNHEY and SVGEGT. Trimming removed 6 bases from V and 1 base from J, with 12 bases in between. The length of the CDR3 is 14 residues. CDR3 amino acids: CASSSPTENTEAFF. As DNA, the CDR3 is TGTGCCAGCAGCTCCCCGACAGAGAACACTGAAGCTTTCTTT.

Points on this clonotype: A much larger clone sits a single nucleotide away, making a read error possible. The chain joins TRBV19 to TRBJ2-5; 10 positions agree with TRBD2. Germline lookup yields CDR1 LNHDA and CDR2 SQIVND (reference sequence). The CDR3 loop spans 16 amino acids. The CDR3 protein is CASSIVGAGGSETLYF. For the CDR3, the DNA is TGTGCCAGTAGTATAGTTGGAGCGGGGGGGTCGGAGACCCTGTACTTC.

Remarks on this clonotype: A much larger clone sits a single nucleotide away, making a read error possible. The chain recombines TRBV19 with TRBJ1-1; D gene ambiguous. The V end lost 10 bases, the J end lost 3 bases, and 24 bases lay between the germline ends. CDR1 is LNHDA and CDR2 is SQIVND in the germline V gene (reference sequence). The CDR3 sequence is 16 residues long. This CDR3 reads CATMAPFRPGDTEAFF. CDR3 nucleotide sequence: TGTGCCACTATGGCCCCGTTCCGACCTGGGGACACTGAAGCTTTCTTT.

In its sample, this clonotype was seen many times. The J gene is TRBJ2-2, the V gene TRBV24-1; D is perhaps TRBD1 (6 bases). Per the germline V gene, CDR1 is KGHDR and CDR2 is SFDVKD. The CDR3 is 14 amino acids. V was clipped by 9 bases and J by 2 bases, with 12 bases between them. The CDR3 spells CATQSDSNTGELFF. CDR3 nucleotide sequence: TGTGCCACCCAATCGGACAGCAACACCGGGGAGCTGTTTTTT.

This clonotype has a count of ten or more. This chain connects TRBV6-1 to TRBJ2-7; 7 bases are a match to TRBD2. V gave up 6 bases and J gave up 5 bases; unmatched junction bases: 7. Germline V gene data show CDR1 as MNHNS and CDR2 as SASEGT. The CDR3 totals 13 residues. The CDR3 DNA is TGTGCCAGCAGAAGGACTAGTGTACACGAGCAGTACTTC. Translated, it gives CASRRTSVHEQYF.

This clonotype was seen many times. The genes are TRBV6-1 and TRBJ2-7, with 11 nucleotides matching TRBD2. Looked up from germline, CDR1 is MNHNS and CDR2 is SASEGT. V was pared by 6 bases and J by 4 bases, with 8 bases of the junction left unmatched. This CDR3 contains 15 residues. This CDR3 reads CASRIAGGPRYEQYF. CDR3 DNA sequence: TGTGCCAGCAGGATAGCGGGAGGGCCGAGGTACGAGCAGTACTTC.

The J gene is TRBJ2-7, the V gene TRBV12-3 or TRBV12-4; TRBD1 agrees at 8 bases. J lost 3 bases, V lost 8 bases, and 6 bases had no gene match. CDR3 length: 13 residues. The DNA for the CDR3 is TGTGCCAGCGGATACGGGACAGGCTACGAGCAGTACTTC. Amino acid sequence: CASGYGTGYEQYF.

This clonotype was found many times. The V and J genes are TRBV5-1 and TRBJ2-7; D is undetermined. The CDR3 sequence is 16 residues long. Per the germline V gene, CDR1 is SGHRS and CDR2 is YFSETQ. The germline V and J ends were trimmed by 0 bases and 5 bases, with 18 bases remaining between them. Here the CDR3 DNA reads TGCGCCAGCAGCTTGGCGGGTGGTGTTAGCTTGGACGAGCAGTACTTC. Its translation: CASSLAGGVSLDEQYF.

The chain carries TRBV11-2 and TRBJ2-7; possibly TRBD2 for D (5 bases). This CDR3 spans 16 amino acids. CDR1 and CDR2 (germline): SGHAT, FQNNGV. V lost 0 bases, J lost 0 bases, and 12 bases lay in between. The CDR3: CASSLDHPGYSYEQYF. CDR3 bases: TGTGCCAGCAGCTTAGATCACCCGGGATACTCCTACGAGCAGTACTTC.

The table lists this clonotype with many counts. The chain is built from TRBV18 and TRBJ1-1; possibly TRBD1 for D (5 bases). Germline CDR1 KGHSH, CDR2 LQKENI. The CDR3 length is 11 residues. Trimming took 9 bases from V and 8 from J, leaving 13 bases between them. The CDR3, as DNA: TGTGCCAGTGAGACAGTCACCGAAGCTTTCTTT. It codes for CASETVTEAFF.

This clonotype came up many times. DNA of the CDR3: TGTGCCAGCAGTTCGCTAGGGCCAGGGGGAGGGTCCTACGAGCAGTACTTC. This encodes CASSSLGPGGGSYEQYF. This chain joins TRBV6-5 and TRBJ2-7, with D possibly called TRBD1 or TRBD2 (7 bases each). Trimming removed 4 bases from V and 1 base from J, with 20 bases in between. Germline assignment: CDR1 MNHEY and CDR2 SVGAGI. CDR3 length: 17 residues.

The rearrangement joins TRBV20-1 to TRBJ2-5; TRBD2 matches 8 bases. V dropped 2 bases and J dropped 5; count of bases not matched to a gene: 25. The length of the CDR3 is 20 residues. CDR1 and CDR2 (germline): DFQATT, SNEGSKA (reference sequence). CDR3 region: CSARSRREHLSGGPRETQYF. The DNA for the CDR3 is TGCAGTGCTAGAAGCCGTAGGGAACACCTTTCGGGAGGGCCACGGGAGACCCAGTACTTC.

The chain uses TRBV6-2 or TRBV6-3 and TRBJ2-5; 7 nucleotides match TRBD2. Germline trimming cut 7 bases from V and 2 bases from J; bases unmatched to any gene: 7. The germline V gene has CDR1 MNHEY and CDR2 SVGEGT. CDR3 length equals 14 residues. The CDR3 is CASTRDYYQETQYF. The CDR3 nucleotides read TGTGCCAGCACCCGGGACTATTATCAAGAGACCCAGTACTTC.

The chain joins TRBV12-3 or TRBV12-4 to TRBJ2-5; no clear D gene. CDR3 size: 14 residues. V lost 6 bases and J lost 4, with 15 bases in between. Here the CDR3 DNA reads TGTGCCAGCAGCGAGTCCGTCAGACTAGAGACCCAGTACTTC. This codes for CASSESVRLETQYF.

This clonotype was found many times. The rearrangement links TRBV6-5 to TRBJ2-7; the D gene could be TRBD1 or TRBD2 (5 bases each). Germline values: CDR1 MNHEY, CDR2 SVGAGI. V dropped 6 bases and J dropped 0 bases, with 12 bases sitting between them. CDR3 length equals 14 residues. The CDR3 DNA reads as TGTGCCAGCAGGCCGGGACGGAGCTCCTACGAGCAGTACTTC. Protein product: CASRPGRSSYEQYF.

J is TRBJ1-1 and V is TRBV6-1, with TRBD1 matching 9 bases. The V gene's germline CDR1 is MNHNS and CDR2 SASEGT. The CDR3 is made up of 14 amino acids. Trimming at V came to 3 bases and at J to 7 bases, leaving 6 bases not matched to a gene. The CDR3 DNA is TGTGCCAGCAGTGACGTACAGGGGGCAGTTGAAGCTTTCTTT. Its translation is CASSDVQGAVEAFF.

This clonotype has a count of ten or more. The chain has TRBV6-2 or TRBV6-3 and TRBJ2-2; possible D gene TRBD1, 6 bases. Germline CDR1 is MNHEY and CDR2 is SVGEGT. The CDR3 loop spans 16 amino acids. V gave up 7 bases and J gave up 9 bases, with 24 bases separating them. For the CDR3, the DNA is TGTGCCAGCATTCTGATGGGGCAGGGGCGTCCCAGGGAGCTGTTTTTT. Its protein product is CASILMGQGRPRELFF.

The CDR3 bases are TGTGCCAGCAGCTTTTTCGCCGGGCGGAGCCAAGAGACCCAGTACTTC. Its protein product is CASSFFAGRSQETQYF. The chain is built from TRBV7-8 and TRBJ2-5; no clear D gene. CDR1 and CDR2 (germline): SGHVS, FQNEAQ. This CDR3 region has 16 residues. The V gene lost 3 bases and the J gene lost 1 base, with 15 bases spanning the gap.